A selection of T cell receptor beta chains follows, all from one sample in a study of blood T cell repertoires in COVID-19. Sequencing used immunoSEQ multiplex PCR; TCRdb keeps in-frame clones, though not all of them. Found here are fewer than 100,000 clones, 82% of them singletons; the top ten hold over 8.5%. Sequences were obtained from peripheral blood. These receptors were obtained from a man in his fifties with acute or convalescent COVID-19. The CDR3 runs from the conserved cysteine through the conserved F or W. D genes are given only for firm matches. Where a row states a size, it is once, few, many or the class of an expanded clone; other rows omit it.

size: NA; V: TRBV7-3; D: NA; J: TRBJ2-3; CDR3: CASSQSASADTQYF; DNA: TGTGCCAGCAGCCAAAGCGCTAGCGCAGATACGCAGTATTTT
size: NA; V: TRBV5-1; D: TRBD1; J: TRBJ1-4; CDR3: CASTGGQPNEKLFF; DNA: TGCGCCAGCACCGGGGGACAGCCTAATGAAAAACTGTTTTTT
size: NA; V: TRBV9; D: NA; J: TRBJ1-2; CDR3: CASSVGGARGTGGYTF; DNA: TGTGCCAGCAGCGTAGGGGGAGCGAGGGGGACGGGTGGCTACACCTTC
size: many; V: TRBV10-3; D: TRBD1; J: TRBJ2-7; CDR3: CAISESQGAIYEQYF; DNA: TGTGCCATCAGTGAGTCACAGGGGGCGATCTACGAGCAGTACTTC
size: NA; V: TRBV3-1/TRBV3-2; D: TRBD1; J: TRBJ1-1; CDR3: CASSRQGADEAFF; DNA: TGTGCCAGCAGCCGACAGGGGGCTGATGAAGCTTTCTTT
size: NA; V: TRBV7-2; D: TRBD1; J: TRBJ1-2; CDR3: CASSFTGTAVGYTF; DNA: TGTGCCAGCAGCTTCACCGGGACAGCGGTCGGCTACACCTTC
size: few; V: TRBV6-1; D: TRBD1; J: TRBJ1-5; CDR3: CASSELHTAGTGEHQPQHF; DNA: TGTGCCAGCAGTGAACTCCATACCGCGGGGACAGGGGAGCATCAGCCCCAGCATTTT
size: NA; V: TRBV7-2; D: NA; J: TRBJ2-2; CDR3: CASSFQENTGELFF; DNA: TGTGCCAGCAGCTTTCAGGAGAACACCGGGGAGCTGTTTTTT
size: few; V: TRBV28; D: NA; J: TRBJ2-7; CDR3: CASSPRVREQYF; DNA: TGTGCCAGCTCGCCCAGGGTTCGCGAGCAGTACTTC
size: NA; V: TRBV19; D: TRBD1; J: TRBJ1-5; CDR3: CASSAGTGVDQPQHF; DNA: TGTGCCAGTAGTGCCGGGACAGGGGTAGATCAGCCCCAGCATTTT
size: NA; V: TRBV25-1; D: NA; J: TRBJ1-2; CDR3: CASSGTANYGYTF; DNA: TGTGCCAGCAGTGGGACAGCTAACTATGGCTACACCTTC
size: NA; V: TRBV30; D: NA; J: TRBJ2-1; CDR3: CAWVAGGAVRNEQFF; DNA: TGTGCCTGGGTGGCTGGGGGGGCTGTGCGCAATGAGCAGTTCTTC
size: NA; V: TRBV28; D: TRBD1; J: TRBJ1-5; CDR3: CASSPLTGQGFQPQHF; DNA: TGTGCCAGCAGTCCCCTTACGGGACAGGGATTTCAGCCCCAGCATTTT
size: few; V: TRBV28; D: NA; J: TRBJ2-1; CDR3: CASSLRGEQFF; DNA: TGTGCCAGCAGTTTGCGGGGTGAGCAGTTCTTC
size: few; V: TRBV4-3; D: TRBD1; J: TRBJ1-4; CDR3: CASSQEGQGNEKLFF; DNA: TGCGCCAGCAGCCAAGAAGGACAGGGTAATGAAAAACTGTTTTTT
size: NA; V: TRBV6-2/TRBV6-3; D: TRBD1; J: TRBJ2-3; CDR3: CASSRQGRTDTQYF; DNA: TGTGCCAGCAGTAGACAGGGGCGCACAGATACGCAGTATTTT
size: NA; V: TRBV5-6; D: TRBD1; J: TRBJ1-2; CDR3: CASSTGQGLGGYTF; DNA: TGTGCCAGCAGCACGGGACAGGGGCTCGGTGGCTACACCTTC
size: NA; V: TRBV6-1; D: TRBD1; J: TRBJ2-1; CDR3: CASSEPGQGSNEQFF; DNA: TGTGCCAGCAGTGAGCCGGGACAGGGTAGCAATGAGCAGTTCTTC
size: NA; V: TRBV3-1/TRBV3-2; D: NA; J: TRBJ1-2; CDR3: CASSRGAGGYTF; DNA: TGTGCCAGCAGCCGAGGTGCCGGGGGCTACACCTTC
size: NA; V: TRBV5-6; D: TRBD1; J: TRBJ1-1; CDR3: CASSLQTGRTDTEAFF; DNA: TGTGCCAGCAGCTTGCAGACAGGGAGAACGGACACTGAAGCTTTCTTT
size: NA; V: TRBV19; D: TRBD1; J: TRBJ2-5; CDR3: CASSMGQGWRAQYF; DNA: TGTGCCAGTAGCATGGGACAGGGCTGGAGGGCCCAGTACTTC
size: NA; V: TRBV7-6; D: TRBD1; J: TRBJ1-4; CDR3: CASSDTGGFNEKLFF; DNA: TGTGCCAGCAGCGACACAGGGGGCTTTAATGAAAAACTGTTTTTT
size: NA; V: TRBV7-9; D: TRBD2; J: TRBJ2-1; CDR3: CASSHWTSGIGDEQFF; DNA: TGTGCCAGCAGCCACTGGACTAGCGGGATCGGTGATGAGCAGTTCTTC
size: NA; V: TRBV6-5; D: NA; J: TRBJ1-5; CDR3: CASSYSSWQQPQHF; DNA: TGTGCCAGCAGTTACTCTTCTTGGCAGCAGCCCCAGCATTTT
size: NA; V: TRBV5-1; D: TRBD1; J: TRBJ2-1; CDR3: CASRLQGAEYNEQFF; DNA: TGCGCCAGCAGACTACAGGGGGCGGAGTACAATGAGCAGTTCTTC
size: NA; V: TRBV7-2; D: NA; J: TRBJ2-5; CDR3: CASSPNSGKETQYF; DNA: TGTGCCAGCAGCCCTAACTCAGGGAAAGAGACCCAGTACTTC
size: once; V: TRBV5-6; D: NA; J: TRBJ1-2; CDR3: CASSLGGWGGYTF; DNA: TGTGCCAGCAGCTTAGGAGGGTGGGGAGGCTACACCTTC
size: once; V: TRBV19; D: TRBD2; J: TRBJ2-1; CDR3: CASSITSDPHNEQFF; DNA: TGTGCCAGTAGTATAACTAGCGACCCCCACAATGAGCAGTTCTTC
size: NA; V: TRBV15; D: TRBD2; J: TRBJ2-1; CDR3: CATSIGTSGLSSYNEQFF; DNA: TGTGCCACCAGCATCGGGACTAGCGGACTCAGCTCCTACAATGAGCAGTTCTTC
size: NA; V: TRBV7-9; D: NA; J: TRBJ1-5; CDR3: CASSLVTPWVFGNQPQHF; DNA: TGTGCCAGCAGCTTAGTGACACCTTGGGTGTTCGGCAATCAGCCCCAGCATTTT
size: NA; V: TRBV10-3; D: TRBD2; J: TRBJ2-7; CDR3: CAISPSGSTYEQYF; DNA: TGTGCCATCAGTCCTAGCGGGAGCACCTACGAGCAGTACTTC
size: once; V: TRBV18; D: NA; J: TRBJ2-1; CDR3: CASSPLAVSYNEQFF; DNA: TGTGCCAGCTCACCACTTGCGGTCTCCTACAATGAGCAGTTCTTC
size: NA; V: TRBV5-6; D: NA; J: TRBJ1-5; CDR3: CASSLRLSPGGNQPQHF; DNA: TGTGCCAGCAGCTTGAGGCTATCACCCGGAGGCAATCAGCCCCAGCATTTT
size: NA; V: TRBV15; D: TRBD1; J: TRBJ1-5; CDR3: CATSKGQAHYSNQPQHF; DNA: TGTGCCACCAGCAAAGGACAGGCCCATTATAGCAATCAGCCCCAGCATTTT
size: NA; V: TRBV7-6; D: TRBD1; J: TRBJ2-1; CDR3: CASSLEVAGQGAYNEQFF; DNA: TGTGCCAGCAGCTTAGAGGTCGCGGGACAGGGGGCCTACAATGAGCAGTTCTTC
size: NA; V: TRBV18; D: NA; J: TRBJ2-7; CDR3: CASSPGSRAEQYF; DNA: TGTGCCAGCTCGCCCGGGTCGCGGGCCGAGCAGTACTTC
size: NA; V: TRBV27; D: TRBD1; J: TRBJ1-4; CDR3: CASGSGQGTGPNEKLFF; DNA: TGTGCCAGCGGGTCGGGACAGGGGACAGGGCCTAATGAAAAACTGTTTTTT
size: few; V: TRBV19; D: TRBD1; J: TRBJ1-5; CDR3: CASKDRGSQPQHF; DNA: TGTGCCAGTAAGGACAGGGGGAGTCAGCCCCAGCATTTT
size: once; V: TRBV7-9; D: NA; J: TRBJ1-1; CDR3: CASSSWGDTEAFF; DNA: TGTGCCAGCAGCTCATGGGGGGACACTGAAGCTTTCTTT
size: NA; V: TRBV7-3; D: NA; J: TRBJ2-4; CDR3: CASRPWRGDIQYF; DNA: TGTGCCAGCAGACCGTGGCGAGGAGACATTCAGTACTTC
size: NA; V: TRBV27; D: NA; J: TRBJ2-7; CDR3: CASSPETQGEQYF; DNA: TGTGCCAGCAGCCCAGAGACTCAGGGCGAGCAGTACTTC
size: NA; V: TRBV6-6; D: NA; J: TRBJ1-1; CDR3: CASSFPHGGDTEAFF; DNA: TGTGCCAGCAGTTTCCCTCATGGGGGGGACACTGAAGCTTTCTTT
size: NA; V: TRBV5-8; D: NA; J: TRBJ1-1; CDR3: CASSFRVGTEAFF; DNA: TGTGCCAGCAGCTTCAGGGTGGGCACTGAAGCTTTCTTT
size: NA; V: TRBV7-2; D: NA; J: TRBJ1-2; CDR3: CASSKKTGIYGYTF; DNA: TGTGCCAGCAGCAAAAAGACAGGCATCTATGGCTACACCTTC
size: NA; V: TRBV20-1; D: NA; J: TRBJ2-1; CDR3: CSARGDFGFF; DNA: TGCAGTGCTAGGGGGGACTTCGGGTTCTTC
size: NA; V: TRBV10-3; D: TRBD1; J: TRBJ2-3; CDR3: CAISDRDRSSTDTQYF; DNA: TGTGCCATCAGTGACCGGGACAGAAGTAGCACAGATACGCAGTATTTT
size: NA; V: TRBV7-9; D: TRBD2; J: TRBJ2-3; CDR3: CASPGLAGGGRSTDTQYF; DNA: TGTGCCAGCCCCGGACTAGCGGGAGGTGGCCGTAGCACAGATACGCAGTATTTT
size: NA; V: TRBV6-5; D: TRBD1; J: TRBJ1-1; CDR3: CAASAPAGGNAFF; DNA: TGTGCCGCCTCTGCCCCGGCAGGGGGCAATGCTTTCTTT
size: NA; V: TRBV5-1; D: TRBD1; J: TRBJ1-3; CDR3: CASSPGVQGTGNTIYF; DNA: TGCGCCAGCAGCCCTGGCGTACAGGGGACTGGAAACACCATATATTTT
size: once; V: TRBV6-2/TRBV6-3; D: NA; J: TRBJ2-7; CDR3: CASSSMTETYEQYF; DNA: TGTGCCAGCAGCTCAATGACTGAGACCTACGAGCAGTACTTC